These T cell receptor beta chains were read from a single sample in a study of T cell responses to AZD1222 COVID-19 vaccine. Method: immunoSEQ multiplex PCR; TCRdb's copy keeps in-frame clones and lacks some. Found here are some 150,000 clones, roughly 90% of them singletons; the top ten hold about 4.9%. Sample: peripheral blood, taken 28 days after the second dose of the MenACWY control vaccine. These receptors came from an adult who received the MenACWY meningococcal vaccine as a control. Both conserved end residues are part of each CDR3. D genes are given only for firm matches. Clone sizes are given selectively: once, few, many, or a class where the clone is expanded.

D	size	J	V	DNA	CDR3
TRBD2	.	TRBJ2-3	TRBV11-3	TGTGCCAGCAGCTTAGGGCCTAGCGGGGGGGTCCCAGATACGCAGTATTTT	CASSLGPSGGVPDTQYF
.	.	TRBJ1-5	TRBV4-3	TGCGCCAGCAGCCAAGATTTTCTCATAAGATCCAGCAATCAGCCCCAGCATTTT	CASSQDFLIRSSNQPQHF
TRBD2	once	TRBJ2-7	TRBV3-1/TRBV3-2	TGTGCCAGCAGCGCCGGGACTAGCGTCTACGAGCAGTACTTC	CASSAGTSVYEQYF
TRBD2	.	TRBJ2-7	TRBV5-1	TGCGCCAGCAGCTCGGGACTACCATCCGGGCAGTACTTC	CASSSGLPSGQYF
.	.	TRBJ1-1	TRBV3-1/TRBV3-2	TGTGCCAGCAGCCAAGGCAGTAAAGAATTAGTCACTGAAGCTTTCTTT	CASSQGSKELVTEAFF
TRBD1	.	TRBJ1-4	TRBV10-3	TGTGCCATCAGTCCGGGACAGGGGACCGCAACTAATGAAAAACTGTTTTTT	CAISPGQGTATNEKLFF
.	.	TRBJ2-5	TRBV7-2	TGTGCCAGCAGCCAGCGACAGGGAGGTGGAGAGACCCAGTACTTC	CASSQRQGGGETQYF
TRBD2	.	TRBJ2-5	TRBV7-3	TGTGCCAGCAGCTTTGGCGGGGGCCAAGAGACCCAGTACTTC	CASSFGGGQETQYF
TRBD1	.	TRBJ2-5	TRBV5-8	TGTGCCAGCAGCACGGGACAGGGCGTAGAGACCCAGTACTTC	CASSTGQGVETQYF
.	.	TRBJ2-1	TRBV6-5	TGTGCCAGCATCGGGCGTGGCTCCTACAATGAGCAGTTCTTC	CASIGRGSYNEQFF
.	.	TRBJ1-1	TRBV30	TGTGCCTGGAGTCCCCTGGGGTTGGGCGCTGAAGCTTTCTTT	CAWSPLGLGAEAFF
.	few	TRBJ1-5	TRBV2	TGTGCCAGCAGCGCCCGGACCGTGAAGAATCAGCCCCAGCATTTT	CASSARTVKNQPQHF
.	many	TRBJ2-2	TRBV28	TGTGCCAGCAGCCGTGGGCAGTATAGCACCGGGGAGCTGTTTTTT	CASSRGQYSTGELFF
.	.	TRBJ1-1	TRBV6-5	TGTGCCAGCAGTTCCCCCTCGGGGGGCACTGAAGCTTTCTTT	CASSSPSGGTEAFF
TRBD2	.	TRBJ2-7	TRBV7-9	TGTGCCAGCAGCACGGGACTAGCACTGCTCGAGCAGTACTTC	CASSTGLALLEQYF
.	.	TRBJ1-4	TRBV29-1	TGCAGCGTTGAAGGCGGGATAGGGGAGAACGAAAAACTGTTTTTT	CSVEGGIGENEKLFF
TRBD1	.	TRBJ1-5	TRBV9	TGTGCCAGCAGCGCTGACAGGGGACGTCAGCCCCAGCATTTT	CASSADRGRQPQHF
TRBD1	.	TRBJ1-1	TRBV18	TGTGCCAGCTCACAGGGGACAGGGGCGAACACTGAAGCTTTCTTT	CASSQGTGANTEAFF
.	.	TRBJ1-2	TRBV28	TGTGCCAGTACGAAGCGGAGGCGGGCCAGTTTCTATGGCTACACCTTC	CASTKRRRASFYGYTF
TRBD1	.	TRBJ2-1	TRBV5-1	TGCGCCAGCAGCTTGGCCTTAGGGACAGGGAAAAGTAATGAGCAGTTCTTC	CASSLALGTGKSNEQFF
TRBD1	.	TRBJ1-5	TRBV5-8	TGTGCCAGCAGCCCCCGGACAGGGGCCTATAGCAATCAGCCCCAGCATTTT	CASSPRTGAYSNQPQHF
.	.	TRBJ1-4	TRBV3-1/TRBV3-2	TGTGCCAGCAGCCAGGGGAGCTATAATGAAAAACTGTTTTTT	CASSQGSYNEKLFF
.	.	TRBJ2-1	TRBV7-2	TGTGCCAGCAGCTTAGGGGCGGTAAGCTCCTACAATGAGCAGTTCTTC	CASSLGAVSSYNEQFF
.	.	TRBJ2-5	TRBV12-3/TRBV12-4	TGTGCCAGCAGTCCTCCGGGTCCGAAGTACTTC	CASSPPGPKYF
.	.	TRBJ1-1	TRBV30	TGTGCCTGGAGTCCTTTAGACACTGAAGCTTTCTTT	CAWSPLDTEAFF
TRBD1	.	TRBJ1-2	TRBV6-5	TGTGCCAGCAGTAAGAGACAGGGCCCTATAGAAGGCTACACCTTC	CASSKRQGPIEGYTF
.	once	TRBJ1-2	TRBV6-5	TGTGCCAGTGAATACGAGGTTGGCTACACCTTC	CASEYEVGYTF
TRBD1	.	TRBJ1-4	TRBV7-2	TGTGCCAGCAGCTTGGAGGGGACAGGGGGTGAAAAACTGTTTTTT	CASSLEGTGGEKLFF
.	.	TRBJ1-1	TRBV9	TGTGCCAGCAGTCGACAGTCCCACACTGAAGCTTTCTTT	CASSRQSHTEAFF
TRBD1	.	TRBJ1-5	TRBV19	TGTGCCACCAAAACGGGACAGGGACATCAGCCCCAGCATTTT	CATKTGQGHQPQHF